Each of the 22 T cell receptor beta chains below was sequenced from the same sample in a study of T cell repertoires in cytomegalovirus infection. TCRdb independently ran MiXCR on the reads; one entry per CDR3 protein. The profile shows almost 550,000 distinct CDR3 sequences, 15% to 20% of them singletons. The sequenced material came from CD8+ T cells from PBMCs. All receptors derive from a human donor in good health (CMV status not recorded). Some clones in this sample may be carry-over from other donors' samples.

This clonotype was counted at least ten times. The CDR3 loop is CASSAQQRSSYEQYF. As DNA, the CDR3 is TGTGCCAGCAGCGCCCAACAGCGTAGCTCCTACGAGCAGTACTTC. This chain joins TRBV7-6 and TRBJ2-7; no definite D call. The CDR3 runs to 15 residues. The V and J ends lost 5 bases and 0 bases respectively, with 14 bases between them. The V gene's germline CDR1 is SGHVS and CDR2 FNYEAQ.

CDR3 sequence (DNA): TGTGCCAGCAACGCCGGACAGTTTACCCACAATGAGCAGTTCTTC. Its translation: CASNAGQFTHNEQFF. The rearrangement joins TRBV27 to TRBJ2-1; a possible D gene is TRBD1 (6 bases). V lost 7 bases and J lost 5, with 18 bases in between. This CDR3 comprises 15 residues. The germline CDR1 and CDR2 sequences are MNHEY and SMNVEV (reference sequence).

This clonotype has a count of ten or more. V usage is TRBV7-9 and J usage is TRBJ1-1; 9 nucleotides match TRBD1. Trimming removed 5 bases from V and 2 bases from J; junction bases left unmatched: 12. The germline CDR1 and CDR2 sequences are SEHNR and FQNEAQ (reference sequence). The CDR3 loop spans 17 amino acids. The CDR3 protein is CASSKQPGQGLNTEAFF. The CDR3 coding sequence is TGTGCCAGCAGCAAGCAACCGGGACAGGGACTAAACACTGAAGCTTTCTTT. The full variable domain, rest sourced from reference TRBV7-9 and TRBJ1-1, is DTGVSQNPRHKITKRGQNVTFRCDPISEHNRLYWYRQTLGQGPEFLTYFQNEAQLEKSRLLSDRFSAERPKGSFSTLEIQRTEQGDSAMYLCASSKQPGQGLNTEAFFGQGTRLTVV.

The sample holds many counts of this clonotype. CDR3 nucleotides: TGTGCCAGCAGCTTAATTAGCGGGAGGCCAGATACGCAGTATTTT. Protein sequence: CASSLISGRPDTQYF. The J gene is TRBJ2-3, the V gene TRBV11-1; TRBD2 matches at 10 bases. There are 15 residues in the CDR3. Germline-derived CDR1 and CDR2 are SGHAT and FQDESV (reference sequence). J lost 4 bases, V lost 2 bases, and 3 bases had no gene match.

This clonotype was seen at least ten times. This rearrangement joins TRBV10-3 to TRBJ1-1; perhaps TRBD1 as D (5 bases). Trimming removed 0 bases from V and 0 bases from J, with 8 bases in between. Germline V CDR1 and CDR2: ENHRY, SYGVKD. The CDR3 length is 15 residues. CDR3 in DNA: TGTGCCATCAGTGAGTCGGGACGGATGAACACTGAAGCTTTCTTT. Translation: CAISESGRMNTEAFF.

V and J are TRBV5-6 and TRBJ1-1; D may be TRBD1 (6 bases). Germline assignment: CDR1 SGHDT and CDR2 YYEEEE. The V and J ends lost 2 bases and 3 bases respectively, with 14 bases between them. This CDR3 has 15 amino acids. The CDR3, as DNA: TGTGCCAGCAGCTTCGGGGGCGGGGAAGACACTGAAGCTTTCTTT. Protein: CASSFGGGEDTEAFF.

A few counts support this clonotype. The chain employs TRBV25-1 and TRBJ1-5; tentative D call: TRBD1 (5 bases). The CDR3 length is 14 residues. Germline V gives CDR1 MGHDK, CDR2 SYGVNS. Trimming took 3 bases from V and 5 from J, leaving 11 bases between them. The CDR3 coding sequence is TGTGCCAGCAGTGATATCGGGGGGTATCAGCCCCAGCATTTT. Amino acids: CASSDIGGYQPQHF. The variable domain in full, with the rest retrieved from reference TRBV25-1 and TRBJ1-5, is EADIYQTPRYLVIGTGKKITLECSQTMGHDKMYWYQQDPGMELHLIHYSYGVNSTEKGDLSSESTVSRIRTEHFPLTLESARPSHTSQYLCASSDIGGYQPQHFGDGTRLSIL.

The chain combines TRBV24-1 with TRBJ2-2; D ambiguous. Per germline, CDR1 KGHDR and CDR2 SFDVKD. CDR3 length: 11 residues. V was clipped by 7 bases and J by 6 bases, with 5 bases between them. In DNA form, the CDR3 reads TGTGCCACCAGCGAAGCCGGGGAGCTGTTTTTT. Its protein product is CATSEAGELFF.

Comments on this clonotype: With a much larger clone just one base away, this may be a read error. The V and J genes are TRBV27 and TRBJ1-2; 7 bases map to TRBD1. The CDR3 length is 15 residues. The germline gives CDR1 MNHEY, CDR2 SMNVEV (reference sequence). V was pared by 7 bases and J by 5 bases, with 13 bases of the junction left unmatched. CDR3 nucleotides: TGTGCCAGCAAAAATGCCACAGGGGCTCAGTATGGCTACACCTTC. Its translation is CASKNATGAQYGYTF.

As to this clonotype: A much larger clone is a single base away; this may be a read error. For the CDR3, the DNA is TGTGCCAGCAGTTTACAGCGGGAGTTGAACAATGAGCAGTTCTTC. Translated, it gives CASSLQRELNNEQFF. This chain links TRBV28 with TRBJ2-1; 8 bases fit TRBD2. V trimming: 2 bases; J trimming: 5 bases; junction bases outside the gene matches: 5. Germline loops: CDR1 MDHEN, CDR2 SYDVKM. CDR3 length: 15 residues.

J is TRBJ2-1 and V is TRBV28; no definite D call. CDR3 length: 16 amino acids. V lost 5 bases, J lost 0 bases, and 14 bases lay in between. CDR1 and CDR2 from the germline V gene are MDHEN and SYDVKM. CDR3 residues: CASSGIRVVSYNEQFF. DNA for the CDR3: TGTGCCAGCAGTGGAATTAGGGTAGTCTCCTACAATGAGCAGTTCTTC.

In its sample, this clonotype was seen many times. This chain uses TRBV11-2 with TRBJ2-7; 7 bases fit TRBD2. The CDR3 covers 16 residues. The junction had 11 bases not matched to a gene; V was cut back by 3 bases and J by 3 bases. Per germline, CDR1 SGHAT and CDR2 FQNNGV. The CDR3, as DNA: TGTGCCAGCAGCTTGTACAGCGGGGACGGGTTCTACGAGCAGTACTTC. Its protein product is CASSLYSGDGFYEQYF. The full variable domain, completed using reference TRBV11-2 and TRBJ2-7, is EAGVAQSPRYKIIEKRQSVAFWCNPISGHATLYWYQQILGQGPKLLIQFQNNGVVDDSQLPKDRFSAERLKGVDSTLKIQPAKLEDSAVYLCASSLYSGDGFYEQYFGPGTRLTVT.

This clonotype was counted ten times or more. The CDR3 DNA is TGTGCCAGCAGCTTAGGGGCAGGGGGGAGGTACACTGAAGCTTTCTTT. Encoded protein: CASSLGAGGRYTEAFF. The V and J genes are TRBV7-3 and TRBJ1-1; 7 bases are shared with TRBD1. The CDR3 is made up of 16 amino acids. From germline, CDR1 is SGHTA and CDR2 FQGTGA. V lost 2 bases, J lost 3 bases, and 9 bases stayed unmatched.

This clonotype has only a few counts. The gene calls are TRBV7-3 and TRBJ2-1, with D hard to call. Germline V gene lookup returns CDR1 SGHTA and CDR2 FQGTGA. The CDR3 covers 12 residues. Deletions cut 2 bases from V and 13 bases from J, with 12 bases between. The CDR3 DNA follows: TGTGCCAGCAGCTTACCCCCGGGCGGTCAGTTCTTC. This sequence encodes CASSLPPGGQFF.

The rearrangement links TRBV9 to TRBJ1-1; D is undetermined. The length of the CDR3 is 17 residues. Germline V gene sequence: CDR1 SGDLS, CDR2 YYNGEE. V was shortened by 0 bases and J by 6 bases, with 21 bases between the two germline ends. This CDR3 reads CASSVELRTGSRSEAFF. The CDR3 DNA reads as TGTGCCAGCAGCGTAGAGTTGCGCACGGGATCGAGATCTGAAGCTTTCTTT. Supplemented by reference TRBV9 and TRBJ1-1, the full variable domain reads DSGVTQTPKHLITATGQRVTLRCSPRSGDLSVYWYQQSLDQGLQFLIQYYNGEERAKGNILERFSAQQFPDLHSELNLSSLELGDSALYFCASSVELRTGSRSEAFFGQGTRLTVV.

The gene calls are TRBV7-9 and TRBJ2-1; D is ambiguous. This CDR3 is built from 10 residues. V was trimmed by 5 bases and J by 9 bases, leaving 5 bases between them. Germline V gene sequence: CDR1 SEHNR, CDR2 FQNEAQ (reference sequence). This CDR3 reads CASSHLEQFF. For the CDR3, the DNA is TGTGCCAGCAGCCACCTTGAGCAGTTCTTC.

This chain joins TRBV19 and TRBJ1-5; 9 positions agree with TRBD1. Trimming took 4 bases from V and 0 from J; bases not matched to a gene: 10. Germline V CDR1 and CDR2: LNHDA, SQIVND (reference sequence). This CDR3 comprises 18 residues. The CDR3 region has the DNA TGTGCCAGTAGTAACCGTCCCGGGACAGGGTATAGCAATCAGCCCCAGCATTTT. Translated: CASSNRPGTGYSNQPQHF. Drawing the rest from reference TRBV19 and TRBJ1-5, the complete variable domain is DGGITQSPKYLFRKEGQNVTLSCEQNLNHDAMYWYRQDPGQGLRLIYYSQIVNDFQKGDIAEGYSVSREKKESFPLTVTSAQKNPTAFYLCASSNRPGTGYSNQPQHFGDGTRLSIL.

This clonotype was counted between two and nine times. This rearrangement joins TRBV6-4 to TRBJ1-1; no clear D. The V gene's germline CDR1 is MRHNA and CDR2 SNTAGT. The CDR3 covers 13 residues. The V and J ends lost 2 bases and 1 base respectively, with 5 bases between them. The CDR3 DNA reads as TGTGCCAGCAGTGACGGCAAGAACACTGAAGCTTTCTTT. Its protein product is CASSDGKNTEAFF.

This chain joins TRBV11-2 and TRBJ2-7; tentatively, D is TRBD1 or TRBD2 (5 bases each). Trimming pared 3 bases from V and 1 base from J, leaving 19 bases between. The CDR3 contains 17 residues. Germline CDR1 SGHAT, CDR2 FQNNGV. The CDR3 nucleotides read TGTGCCAGCAGCTTTTATTCCGGGGCCCAGGAGTCCTACGAGCAGTACTTC. It specifies CASSFYSGAQESYEQYF.

This chain uses TRBV20-1 with TRBJ1-2; D is unclear. The CDR3 is made up of 11 amino acids. Trimming shortened V by 7 bases and J by 3 bases, and 9 bases separated the two germline ends. Per germline, CDR1 DFQATT and CDR2 SNEGSKA (reference sequence). The CDR3 reads CSVQADYGYTF. CDR3 coding DNA: TGCAGTGTGCAGGCGGACTATGGCTACACCTTC.

This clonotype appeared many times. A junction end diverges from the germline sequence, so it may reflect a read error. The CDR3 is CASRFETVNTEAFF. CDR3 coding DNA: TGTGCCAGCAGGTTCGAGACAGTGAACACTGAAGCTTTCTTT. The chain is built from TRBV4-1 and TRBJ1-1; D is possibly TRBD1 (5 bases). CDR3 length: 14 residues. CDR1 MGHRA and CDR2 YSYEKL come from the germline V gene.

This chain links TRBV5-1 with TRBJ2-1; D remains ambiguous. V was cut by 1 base and J by 10 bases, with 15 bases left in between. The CDR3 has 14 residues. The germline V gene has CDR1 SGHRS and CDR2 YFSETQ. CDR3 region: CASSLLFRAQEQFF. The CDR3 region has the DNA TGCGCCAGCAGCTTGCTTTTTCGGGCCCAAGAGCAGTTCTTC.